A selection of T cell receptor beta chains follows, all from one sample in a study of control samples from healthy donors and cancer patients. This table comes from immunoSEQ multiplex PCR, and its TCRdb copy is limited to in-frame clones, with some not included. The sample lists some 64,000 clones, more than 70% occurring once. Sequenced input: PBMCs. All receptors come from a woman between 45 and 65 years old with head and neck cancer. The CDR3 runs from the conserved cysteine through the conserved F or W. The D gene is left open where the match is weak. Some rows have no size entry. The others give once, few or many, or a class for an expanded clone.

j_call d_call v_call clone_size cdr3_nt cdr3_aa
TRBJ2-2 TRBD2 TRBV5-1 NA TGCGCCAGCAGCCGGACTAGTGAAGCCGGGGAGCTGTTTTTT CASSRTSEAGELFF
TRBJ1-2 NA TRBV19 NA TGTGCCAGTACCGGACACTTATATAACTATGGCTACACCTTC CASTGHLYNYGYTF
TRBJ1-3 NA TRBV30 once TGTGCCTGGAGTGTAAGCAGGGCTGGAAACACCATATATTTT CAWSVSRAGNTIYF
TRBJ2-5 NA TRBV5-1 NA TGCGCCAGCAGCTTGGTGGGGGGTCAAGAGACCCAGTACTTC CASSLVGGQETQYF
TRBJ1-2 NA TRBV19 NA TGTGCCAGTAGTATAGTGGGGATTTATGGCTACACCTTC CASSIVGIYGYTF
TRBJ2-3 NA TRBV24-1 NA TGTGCCACCAGTGATCCGGGACGGGGGTTCACAGATACGCAGTATTTT CATSDPGRGFTDTQYF
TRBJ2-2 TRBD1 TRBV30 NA TGTGCCTGGAGTGTACAGGGGTCGGACACCGGGGAGCTGTTTTTT CAWSVQGSDTGELFF
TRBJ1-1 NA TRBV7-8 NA TGTGCCAGCAGCCCCCAGGTAACTAACACTGAAGCTTTCTTT CASSPQVTNTEAFF
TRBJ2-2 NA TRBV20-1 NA TGCAGTGCTAGTCATCGGGGGGCCTTGAACACCGGGGAGCTGTTTTTT CSASHRGALNTGELFF
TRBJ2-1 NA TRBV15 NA TGTGCCACCAGCAGACAACCCCCTAGTGAACCCCGGTTTGAGCAGTTCTTC CATSRQPPSEPRFEQFF
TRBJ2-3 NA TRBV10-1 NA TGCGCCAGCAGTGAGTCGCGGGGACCCACAGATACGCAGTATTTT CASSESRGPTDTQYF
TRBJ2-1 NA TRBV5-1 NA TGCGCCAGCAGCCGGGACCGCAGCTCCTACAATGAGCAGTTCTTC CASSRDRSSYNEQFF
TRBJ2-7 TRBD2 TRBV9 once TGTGCCAGCAGCGTGGCGGGACTAGCGGGACACGAGCAGTACTTC CASSVAGLAGHEQYF
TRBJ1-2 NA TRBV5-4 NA TGTGCCAGCAGCTTGCAAGGAGTTACTAACTATGGCTACACCTTC CASSLQGVTNYGYTF
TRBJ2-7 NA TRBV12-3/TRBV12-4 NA TGTGCCAGCAGCCACGGTCCCTACAGTGGGCAGCACTTC CASSHGPYSGQHF
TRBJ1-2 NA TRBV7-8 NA TGTGCCAGCAGCGGGGGGATCTATGGCTACACCTTC CASSGGIYGYTF
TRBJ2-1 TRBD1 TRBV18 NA TGTGCCAGCTCACCATACGACAGGGATTACAATGAGCAGTTCTTC CASSPYDRDYNEQFF
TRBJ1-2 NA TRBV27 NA TGTGCCAGCAGCACAGGGACGTCCTATGGCTACACCTTC CASSTGTSYGYTF
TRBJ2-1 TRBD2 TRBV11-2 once TGTGCCAGCAGCTTAGAGATAGCGGGGGTTTACAATGAGCAGTTCTTC CASSLEIAGVYNEQFF
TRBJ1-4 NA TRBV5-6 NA TGTGCCAGCACCCAGAACAGGGCTAATGAAAAACTGTTTTTT CASTQNRANEKLFF
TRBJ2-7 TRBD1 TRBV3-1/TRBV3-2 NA TGTGCCAGCAGCCAATCCGGGACAGGGGTTGGTCGGACGAGCTCCTACGAGCAGTACTTC CASSQSGTGVGRTSSYEQYF
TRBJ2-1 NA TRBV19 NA TGTGCCAGTAGCCCTTTGTCTTCACCCTTTCAGGGCGCATCCTACAATGAGCAGTTCTTC CASSPLSSPFQGASYNEQFF
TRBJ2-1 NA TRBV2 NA TGTGCCAGCAGCCCCCGGAGAGGAGACAATGAGCAGTTCTTC CASSPRRGDNEQFF
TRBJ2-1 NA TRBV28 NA TGTGCCAGCAGTATTCCTGGGGGGGGGCTGGTTGAGCAGTTCTTC CASSIPGGGLVEQFF
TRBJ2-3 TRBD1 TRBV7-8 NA TGTGCCAGCAGCTTATGGGGACAGGGGATCACAGATACGCAGTATTTT CASSLWGQGITDTQYF
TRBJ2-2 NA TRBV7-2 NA TGTGCCAGCAGCTTAAAGGGTGCCGGGGAGCTGTTTTTT CASSLKGAGELFF
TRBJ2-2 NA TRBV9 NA TGTGCCAGCAGCGTAGGAGGCGGGGACACCGGGGAGCTGTTTTTT CASSVGGGDTGELFF
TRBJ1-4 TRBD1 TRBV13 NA TGTGCCAGCAGCTCTACACCTGGGACAGGGGATGAAAAACTGTTTTTT CASSSTPGTGDEKLFF
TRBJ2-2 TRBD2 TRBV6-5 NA TGTGCCAGTAGACTAGCGGACACCGGGGAGCTGTTTTTT CASRLADTGELFF
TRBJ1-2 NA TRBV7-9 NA TGTGCCAGCAGCTTGGTGGGGAGAGGCTACACCTTC CASSLVGRGYTF
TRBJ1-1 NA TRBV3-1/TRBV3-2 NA TGTGCCAGCAGCCAAGCTTCCCTTGAAGCTTTCTTT CASSQASLEAFF
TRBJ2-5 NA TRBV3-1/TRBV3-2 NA TGTGCCAGCAGCCAAGCCTCAACCGAGACCCAGTACTTC CASSQASTETQYF
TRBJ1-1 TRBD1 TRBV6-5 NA TGTGCCAGCAGACCTCGACAGGGCCCTAACACTGAAGCTTTCTTT CASRPRQGPNTEAFF
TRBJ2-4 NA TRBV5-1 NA TGCGCCAGCAGCTTGGCCGGAATGGACATTCAGTACTTC CASSLAGMDIQYF
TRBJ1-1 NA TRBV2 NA TGTGCCAGCAGGGAACTGGGGGGGTCGGGAACTGAAGCTTTCTTT CASRELGGSGTEAFF
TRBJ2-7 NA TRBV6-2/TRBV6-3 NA TGTGCCAGCAGTTCGGACGCACCATACGAGCAGTACTTC CASSSDAPYEQYF
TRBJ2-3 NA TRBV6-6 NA TGTGCCAGCAGTTACCCACAGGGAGTGGGCACAGATACGCAGTATTTT CASSYPQGVGTDTQYF
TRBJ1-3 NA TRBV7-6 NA TGTGCCAGCAGCTTAGTCAGGGCTGGAAACACCATATATTTT CASSLVRAGNTIYF
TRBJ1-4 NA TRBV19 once TGTGCCAGTAGGCCCTCGCGGGGAAAACTGTTTTTT CASRPSRGKLFF
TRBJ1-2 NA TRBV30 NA TGTGCCTGGAGTGTATTTGGGGAACAAAATGGCTACACCTTC CAWSVFGEQNGYTF
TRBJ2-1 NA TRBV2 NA TGTGCCAGCACTTACTATCAAACATTCAATGAGCAGTTCTTC CASTYYQTFNEQFF
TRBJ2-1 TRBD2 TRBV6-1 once TGTGCCAGCAGTGAATCGGGGGGGTACAATGAGCAGTTCTTC CASSESGGYNEQFF
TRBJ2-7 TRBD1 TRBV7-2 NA TGTGCCAGCAGCTTAGACAGGGGTGGCGAGCAGTACTTC CASSLDRGGEQYF
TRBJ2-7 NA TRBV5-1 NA TGCGCCAGCAGCTGGGGGGGCTGGTCCTACGAGCAGTACTTC CASSWGGWSYEQYF
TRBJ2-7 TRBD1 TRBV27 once TGTGCCAGCAGTTTAAGGGGAGGGGCCGGGACAGGGTCCTACGAGCAGTACTTC CASSLRGGAGTGSYEQYF
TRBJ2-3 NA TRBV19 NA TGTGCCAGTAGTATCCCAACAGGGGGGGTAGCAGATACGCAGTATTTT CASSIPTGGVADTQYF
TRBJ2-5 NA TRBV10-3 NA TGTGCCACAGGGAGGTCGGTCCAAGAGACCCAGTACTTC CATGRSVQETQYF
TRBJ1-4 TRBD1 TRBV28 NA TGTGCCAGCAGTCCCCCGACAGGGCGGAATGAAAAACTGTTTTTT CASSPPTGRNEKLFF
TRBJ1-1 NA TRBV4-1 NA TGCGCCAGCAGCCAAGAGGGGGGGCCGAACACTGAAGCTTTCTTT CASSQEGGPNTEAFF
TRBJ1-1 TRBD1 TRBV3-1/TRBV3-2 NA TGTGCCAGCAGCCAAGAGTGGGGGACAGGGACCAAAGCTTTCTTT CASSQEWGTGTKAFF